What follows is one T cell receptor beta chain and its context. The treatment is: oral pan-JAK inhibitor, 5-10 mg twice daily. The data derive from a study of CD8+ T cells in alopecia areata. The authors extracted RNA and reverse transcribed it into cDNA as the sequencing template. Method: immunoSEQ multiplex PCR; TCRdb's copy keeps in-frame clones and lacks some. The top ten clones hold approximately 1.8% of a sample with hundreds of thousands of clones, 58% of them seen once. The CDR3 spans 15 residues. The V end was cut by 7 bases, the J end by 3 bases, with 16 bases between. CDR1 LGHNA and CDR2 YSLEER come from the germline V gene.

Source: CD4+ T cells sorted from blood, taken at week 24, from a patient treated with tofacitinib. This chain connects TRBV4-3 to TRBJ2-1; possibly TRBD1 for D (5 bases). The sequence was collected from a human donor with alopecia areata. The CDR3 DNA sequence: TGCGCCAGCACCGCCAAGATAAGGGGCTACAATGAGCAGTTCTTC. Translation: CASTAKIRGYNEQFF.